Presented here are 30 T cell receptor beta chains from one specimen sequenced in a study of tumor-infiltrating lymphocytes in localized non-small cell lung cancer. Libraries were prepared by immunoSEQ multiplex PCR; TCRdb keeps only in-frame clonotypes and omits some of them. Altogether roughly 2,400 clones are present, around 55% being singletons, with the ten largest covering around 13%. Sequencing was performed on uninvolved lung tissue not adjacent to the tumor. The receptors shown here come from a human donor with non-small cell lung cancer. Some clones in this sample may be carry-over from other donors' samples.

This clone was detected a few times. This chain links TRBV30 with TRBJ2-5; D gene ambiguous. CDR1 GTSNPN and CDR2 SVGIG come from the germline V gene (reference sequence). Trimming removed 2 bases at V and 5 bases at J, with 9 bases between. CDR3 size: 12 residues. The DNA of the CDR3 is TGTGCCTGGAGTCTCCGGCGGGAGACCCAGTACTTC. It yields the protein CAWSLRRETQYF.

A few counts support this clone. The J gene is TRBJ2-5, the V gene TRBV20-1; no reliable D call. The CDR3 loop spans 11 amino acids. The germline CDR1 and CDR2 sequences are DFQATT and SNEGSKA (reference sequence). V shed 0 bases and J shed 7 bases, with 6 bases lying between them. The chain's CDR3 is CSARDRGTQYF. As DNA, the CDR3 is TGCAGTGCTAGAGACCGAGGGACCCAGTACTTC.

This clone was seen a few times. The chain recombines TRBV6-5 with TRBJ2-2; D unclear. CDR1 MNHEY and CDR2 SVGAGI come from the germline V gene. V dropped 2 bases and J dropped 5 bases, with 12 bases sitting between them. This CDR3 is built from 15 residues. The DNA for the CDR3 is TGTGCCAGCAGTTACGGCCAGGCAACTACCGGGGAGCTGTTTTTT. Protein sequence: CASSYGQATTGELFF.

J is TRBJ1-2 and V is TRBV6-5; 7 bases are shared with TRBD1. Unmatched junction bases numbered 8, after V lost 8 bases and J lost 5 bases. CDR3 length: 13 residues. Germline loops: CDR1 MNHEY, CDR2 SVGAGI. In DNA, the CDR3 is TGTGCCAGCGGAACCGGGACAGCTTATGGCTACACCTTC. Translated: CASGTGTAYGYTF.

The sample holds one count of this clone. The CDR3 DNA follows: TGTGCCCGGGGAATTTGGGGAGGGGGCATCTACGAGCAGTACTTC. This codes for CARGIWGGGIYEQYF. This chain links TRBV6-4 with TRBJ2-7; D possibly uses TRBD1 or TRBD2 (7 bases each). This CDR3 has 15 residues. The germline V gene encodes CDR1 MRHNA and CDR2 SNTAGT. The V end was cut by 11 bases, the J end by 3 bases, with 23 bases between.

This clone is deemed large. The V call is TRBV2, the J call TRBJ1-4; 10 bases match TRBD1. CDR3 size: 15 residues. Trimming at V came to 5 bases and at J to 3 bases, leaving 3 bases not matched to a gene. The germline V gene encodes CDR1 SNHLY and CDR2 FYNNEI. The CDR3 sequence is CASSRQGAANEKLFF. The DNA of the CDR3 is TGTGCCAGCAGTCGACAGGGGGCGGCTAATGAAAAACTGTTTTTT. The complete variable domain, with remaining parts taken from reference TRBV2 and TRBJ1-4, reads EPEVTQTPSHQVTQMGQEVILRCVPISNHLYFYWYRQILGQKVEFLVSFYNNEISEKSEIFDDQFSVERPDGSNFTLKIRSTKLEDSAMYFCASSRQGAANEKLFFGSGTQLSVL.

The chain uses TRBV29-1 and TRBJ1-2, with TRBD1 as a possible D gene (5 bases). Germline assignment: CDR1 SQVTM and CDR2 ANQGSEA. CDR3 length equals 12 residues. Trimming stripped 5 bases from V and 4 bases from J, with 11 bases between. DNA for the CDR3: TGCAGCGTTCAAACAGGATCCTATGGCTACACCTTC. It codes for CSVQTGSYGYTF.

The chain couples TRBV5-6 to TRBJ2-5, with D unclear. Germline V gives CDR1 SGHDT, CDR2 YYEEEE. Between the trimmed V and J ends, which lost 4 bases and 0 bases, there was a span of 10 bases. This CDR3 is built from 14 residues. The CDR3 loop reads CASSNWANQETQYF. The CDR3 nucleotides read TGTGCCAGCAGCAACTGGGCTAACCAAGAGACCCAGTACTTC.

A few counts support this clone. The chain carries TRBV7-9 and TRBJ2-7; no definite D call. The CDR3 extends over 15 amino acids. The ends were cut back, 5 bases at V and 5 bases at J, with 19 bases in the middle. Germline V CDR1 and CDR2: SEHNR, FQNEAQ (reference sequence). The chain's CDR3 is CASSLPGGVSDEQYF. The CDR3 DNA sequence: TGTGCCAGCAGCCTCCCTGGTGGGGTGTCAGACGAGCAGTACTTC.

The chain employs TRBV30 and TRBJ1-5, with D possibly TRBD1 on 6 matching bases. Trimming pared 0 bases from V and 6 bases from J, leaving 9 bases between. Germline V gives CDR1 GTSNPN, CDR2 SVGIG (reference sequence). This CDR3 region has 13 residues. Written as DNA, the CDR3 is TGTGCCTGGAGTGTACTAGGGGGTCAGCCCCAGCATTTT. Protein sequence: CAWSVLGGQPQHF.

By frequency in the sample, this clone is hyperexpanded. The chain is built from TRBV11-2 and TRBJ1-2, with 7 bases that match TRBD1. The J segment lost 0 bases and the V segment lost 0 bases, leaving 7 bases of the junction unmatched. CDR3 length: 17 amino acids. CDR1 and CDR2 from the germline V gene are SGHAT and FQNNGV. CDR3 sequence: CASSLDPMTGSNYGYTF. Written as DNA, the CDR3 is TGTGCCAGCAGCTTAGATCCGATGACAGGGTCTAACTATGGCTACACCTTC.

CDR3 sequence (DNA): TGTGCCTGGAAACAGACCGCCCGGGACACCATATATTTT. As protein: CAWKQTARDTIYF. V gene TRBV30 combines with J gene TRBJ1-3, with D hard to call. CDR3 length: 13 amino acids. CDR1 GTSNPN and CDR2 SVGIG come from the germline V gene (reference sequence). Trimming cost V 4 bases and J 8 bases, with 15 bases left between them.

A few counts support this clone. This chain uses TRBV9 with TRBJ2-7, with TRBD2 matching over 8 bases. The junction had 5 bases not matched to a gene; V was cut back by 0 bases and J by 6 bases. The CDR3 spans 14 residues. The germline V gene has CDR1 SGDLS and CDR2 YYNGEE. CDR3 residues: CASSVGGLGREQYF. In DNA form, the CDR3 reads TGTGCCAGCAGCGTAGGGGGACTAGGACGCGAGCAGTACTTC.

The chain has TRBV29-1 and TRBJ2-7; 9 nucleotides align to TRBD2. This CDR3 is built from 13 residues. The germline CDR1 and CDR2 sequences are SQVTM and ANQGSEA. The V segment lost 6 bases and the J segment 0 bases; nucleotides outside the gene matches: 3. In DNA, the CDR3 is TGCAGCGTCGGGACTAGCAGCTCCTACGAGCAGTACTTC. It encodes CSVGTSSSYEQYF.

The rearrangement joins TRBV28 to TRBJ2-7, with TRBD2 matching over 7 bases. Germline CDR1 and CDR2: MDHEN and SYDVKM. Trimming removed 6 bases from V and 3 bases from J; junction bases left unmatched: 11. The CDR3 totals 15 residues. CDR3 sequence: CASRRASGSDYEQYF. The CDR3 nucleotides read TGTGCCAGCAGGAGGGCTAGCGGATCAGACTACGAGCAGTACTTC.

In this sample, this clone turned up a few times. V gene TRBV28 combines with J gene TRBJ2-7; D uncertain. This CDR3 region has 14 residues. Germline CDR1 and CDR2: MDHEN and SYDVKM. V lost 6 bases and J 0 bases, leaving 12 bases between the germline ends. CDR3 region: CASSTTVSSYEQYF. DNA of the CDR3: TGTGCCAGCAGCACTACAGTTAGCTCCTACGAGCAGTACTTC.

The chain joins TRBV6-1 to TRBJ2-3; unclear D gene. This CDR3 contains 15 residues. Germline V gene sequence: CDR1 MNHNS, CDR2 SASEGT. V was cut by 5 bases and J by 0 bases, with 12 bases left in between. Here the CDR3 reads CASSPRMTSTDTQYF. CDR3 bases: TGTGCCAGCAGTCCTAGGATGACTAGCACAGATACGCAGTATTTT.

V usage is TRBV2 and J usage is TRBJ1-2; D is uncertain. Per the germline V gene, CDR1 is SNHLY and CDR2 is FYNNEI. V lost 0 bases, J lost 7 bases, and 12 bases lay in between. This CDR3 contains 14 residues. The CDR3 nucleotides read TGTGCCAGCAGTGAAGCTTTAACCTTTGGTGGCTACACCTTC. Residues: CASSEALTFGGYTF.

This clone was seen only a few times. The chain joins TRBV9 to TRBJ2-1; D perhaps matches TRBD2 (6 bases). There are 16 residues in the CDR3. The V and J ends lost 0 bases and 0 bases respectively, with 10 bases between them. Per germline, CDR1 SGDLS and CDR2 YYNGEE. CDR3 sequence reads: CASSVASDSSYNEQFF. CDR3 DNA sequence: TGTGCCAGCAGCGTAGCTAGCGATAGCTCCTACAATGAGCAGTTCTTC.

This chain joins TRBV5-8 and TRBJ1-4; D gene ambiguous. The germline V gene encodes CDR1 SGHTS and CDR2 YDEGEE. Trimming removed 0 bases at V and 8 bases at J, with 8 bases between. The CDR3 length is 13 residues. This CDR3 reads CASSLDQLEKLFF. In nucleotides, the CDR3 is TGTGCCAGCAGCTTGGACCAGCTCGAAAAACTGTTTTTT.

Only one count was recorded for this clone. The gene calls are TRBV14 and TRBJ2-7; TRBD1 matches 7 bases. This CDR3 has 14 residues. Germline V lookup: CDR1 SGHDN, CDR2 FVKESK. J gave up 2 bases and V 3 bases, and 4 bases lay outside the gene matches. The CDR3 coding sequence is TGTGCCAGCAGCCATTACCAGGGGGCCTACGAGCAGTACTTC. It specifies CASSHYQGAYEQYF. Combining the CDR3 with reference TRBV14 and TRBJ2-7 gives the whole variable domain EAGVTQFPSHSVIEKGQTVTLRCDPISGHDNLYWYRRVMGKEIKFLLHFVKESKQDESGMPNNRFLAERTGGTYSTLKVQPAELEDSGVYFCASSHYQGAYEQYFGPGTRLTVT.

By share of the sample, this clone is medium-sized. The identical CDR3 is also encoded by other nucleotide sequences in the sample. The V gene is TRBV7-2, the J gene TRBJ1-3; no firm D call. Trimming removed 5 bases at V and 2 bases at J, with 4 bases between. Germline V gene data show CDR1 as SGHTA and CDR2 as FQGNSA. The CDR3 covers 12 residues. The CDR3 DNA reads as TGTGCCAGCAGCCTTACTGGAAACACCATATATTTT. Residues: CASSLTGNTIYF.

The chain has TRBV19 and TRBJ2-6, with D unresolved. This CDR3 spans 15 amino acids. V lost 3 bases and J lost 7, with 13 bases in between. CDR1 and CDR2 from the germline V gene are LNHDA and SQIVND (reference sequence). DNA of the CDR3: TGTGCCAGTAGTATCTTGAAACTGGGAGCCAACGTCCTGACTTTC. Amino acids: CASSILKLGANVLTF.

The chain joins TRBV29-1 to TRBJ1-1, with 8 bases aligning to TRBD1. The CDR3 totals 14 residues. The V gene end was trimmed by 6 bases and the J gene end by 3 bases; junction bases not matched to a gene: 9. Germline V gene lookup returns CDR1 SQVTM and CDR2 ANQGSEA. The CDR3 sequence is CSVALQGGYTEAFF. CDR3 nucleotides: TGCAGCGTAGCGCTACAGGGGGGGTACACTGAAGCTTTCTTT.

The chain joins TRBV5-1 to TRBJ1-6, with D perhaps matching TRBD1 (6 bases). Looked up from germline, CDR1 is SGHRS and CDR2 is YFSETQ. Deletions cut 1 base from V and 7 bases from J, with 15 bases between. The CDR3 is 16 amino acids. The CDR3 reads CASSLWGQGINSPLHF. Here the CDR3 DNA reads TGCGCCAGCAGCTTGTGGGGCCAGGGGATCAATTCACCCCTCCACTTT.

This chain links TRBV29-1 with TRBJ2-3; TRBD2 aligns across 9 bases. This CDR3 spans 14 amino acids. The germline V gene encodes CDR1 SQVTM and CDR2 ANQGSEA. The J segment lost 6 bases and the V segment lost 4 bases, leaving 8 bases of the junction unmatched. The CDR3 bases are TGCAGCGTTGTAGCAGCGGGAGGTCGGGATACGCAGTATTTT. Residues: CSVVAAGGRDTQYF.

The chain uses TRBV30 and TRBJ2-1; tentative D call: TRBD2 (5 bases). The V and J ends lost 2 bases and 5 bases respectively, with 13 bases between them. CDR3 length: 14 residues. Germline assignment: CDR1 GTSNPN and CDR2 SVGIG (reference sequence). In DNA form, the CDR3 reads TGTGCCTGGAGTCGCGGGCACGGAGACAATGAGCAGTTCTTC. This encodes CAWSRGHGDNEQFF.

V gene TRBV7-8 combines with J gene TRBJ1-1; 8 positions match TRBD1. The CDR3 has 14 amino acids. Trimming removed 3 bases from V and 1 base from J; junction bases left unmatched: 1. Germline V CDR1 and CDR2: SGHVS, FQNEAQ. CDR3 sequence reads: CASSFGQGNTEAFF. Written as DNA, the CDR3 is TGTGCCAGCAGCTTCGGACAGGGGAACACTGAAGCTTTCTTT.

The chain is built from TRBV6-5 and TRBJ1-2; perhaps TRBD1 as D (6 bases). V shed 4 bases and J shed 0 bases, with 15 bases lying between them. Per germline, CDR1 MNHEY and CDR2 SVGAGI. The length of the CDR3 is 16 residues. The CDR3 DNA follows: TGTGCCAGCAGTTTGGTAACCGGGACACCTAACTATGGCTACACCTTC. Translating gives CASSLVTGTPNYGYTF.

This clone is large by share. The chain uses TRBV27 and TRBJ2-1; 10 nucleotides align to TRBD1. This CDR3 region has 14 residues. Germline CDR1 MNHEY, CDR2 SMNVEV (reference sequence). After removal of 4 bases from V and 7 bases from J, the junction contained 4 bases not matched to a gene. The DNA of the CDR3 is TGTGCCAGCAGTTCCGGGACAGGGGTGAATGAGCAGTTCTTC. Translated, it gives CASSSGTGVNEQFF.